The entry below describes one T cell receptor (beta chain). Its target is unknown. These data originate in a study of early T cells in non-severe SARS-CoV-2 infection. Overall study: The input, bulk RNA from unsorted whole blood, was sequenced, and chains were unpaired.

The CDR3 is 18 residues long. CDR1 is LGHNA, CDR2 YNFKEQ, per germline. Unmatched junction bases numbered 8, after V lost 1 base and J lost 1 base. Tagging with unique molecular identifiers was applied to individual cDNA molecules. TCRdb independently ran MiXCR on the 5' RACE reads; one entry per CDR3 protein. The sample includes fewer than 100,000 distinct CDR3 sequences, about 13% of them seen just once. Study observations and caveats: There was a bias toward anti-spike CD8 responses in VDJdb matching, which missed private and CD4 specificities.

The origin of this receptor is an adult who was a healthcare worker with PCR-confirmed SARS-CoV-2 infection or an uninfected control (not recorded which). The V gene is TRBV4-2, the J gene TRBJ2-3; 10 bases map to TRBD2. The sequenced sample consisted of whole blood. CDR3 nucleotides: TGTGCCAGCAGCCAAGTACCTCCGCTAGCGGGGGGCACAGATACGCAGTATTTT. This codes for CASSQVPPLAGGTDTQYF.